This TCR beta chain was retrieved from a study of monozygotic twins with inflammatory bowel disease. Whole-study findings and limits: T cell subtypes were not distinguishable in this analysis.

Germline V CDR1 and CDR2: MNHEY, SMNVEV (reference sequence). The CDR3 loop spans 14 amino acids. Eight separate reactions for every sample produced the cDNA. TCRdb re-called the 5' RACE reads and shows each CDR3 protein once, DNA omitted. This sample contains 150,000 to 200,000 distinct CDR3 sequences. Regarding this clonotype: What it recognizes is unknown.

Sampling involved one blood draw (around 2.5 ml) for every donor. Sequencing was performed on blood. This chain joins TRBV27 and TRBJ2-3; the TRBD2 assignment by TCRdb is unverifiable without DNA. This receptor was taken from a human donor with ulcerative colitis or Crohn's disease, or a healthy co-twin of an affected twin (not recorded which). CDR3 protein: CASTPGPPGDTQYF.